Sequencing of this T cell receptor beta chain was carried out in a study of cytomegalovirus exposure and HLA in healthy donors. Study conclusions and caveats: When presence/absence was analysed, sequencing depth was taken to be roughly uniform across donors. Most observed TCR sequences were rare, whereas some public TCRs were detected in many donors. Among the CMV-associated chains, three were confirmed in vitro as specific for CMV antigens.

A multiplex PCR was run with 60 Vbeta primers and 13 Jbeta primers. Clones were sequenced by immunoSEQ multiplex PCR, and TCRdb holds only the in-frame ones, with some missing. The top ten hold around 4.3% of the sample, which has under 150,000 clones, 79% seen once. This CDR3 is built from 14 residues. V was clipped by 6 bases and J by 3 bases; unmatched bases: 7. In germline, CDR1 is MNHEY, CDR2 SVGAGI. This clone has a single count. Its target is unknown. V usage is TRBV6-5 and J usage is TRBJ2-7; 8 positions agree with TRBD1. This TCR derives from a young man in good health and CMV-seropositive. Input material: PBMCs. This CDR3 reads CASSRGQGYYEQYF. The CDR3 nucleotides are TGTGCCAGCAGCCGTGGACAGGGATACTACGAGCAGTACTTC.